Below, 20 T cell receptor beta chains from the same sample are listed, as sequenced in a study of a mutant IDH1 vaccine in newly diagnosed glioma. Documented time point: baseline, week 1 (first vaccination visit). The sample's treatment: pre-vaccination baseline after standard-of-care therapy. Using immunoSEQ multiplex PCR, the repertoire was profiled, and TCRdb retains in-frame clones only, with some absent. The data show tens of thousands of clones, with about four fifths seen just once and over 4% held by the top ten. The material sequenced was peripheral blood mononuclear cells (PBMCs), taken from a glioma patient treated with radiotherapy, temozolomide or both. All receptors come from a young woman with glioma. Some clones in this sample may be carry-over from other donors' samples.

The rearrangement links TRBV27 to TRBJ1-2; D is uncertain. Germline V gene data show CDR1 as MNHEY and CDR2 as SMNVEV (reference sequence). The CDR3 is 14 amino acids. V was pared by 5 bases and J by 5 bases, with 15 bases between. CDR3 DNA sequence: TGTGCCAGCAGTCCCCTGACGGCTCCTTATGGCTACACCTTC. Translating gives CASSPLTAPYGYTF.

The gene calls are TRBV6-1 and TRBJ1-5; 8 bases line up with TRBD1. With V trimmed by 3 bases and J by 7 bases, 8 bases remained unmatched. The CDR3 has 15 residues. From germline, CDR1 is MNHNS and CDR2 SASEGT. CDR3 sequence reads: CASSDLDRVGQPQHF. DNA for the CDR3: TGTGCCAGCAGTGATTTGGACAGGGTAGGACAGCCCCAGCATTTT.

The rearrangement links TRBV6-5 to TRBJ2-5; D is ambiguous. The CDR3 consists of 11 residues. The germline CDR1 and CDR2 sequences are MNHEY and SVGAGI. Trimming shortened V by 4 bases and J by 5 bases, and 5 bases separated the two germline ends. DNA for the CDR3: TGTGCCAGCAGTTGGGGTGAGACCCAGTACTTC. Its translation is CASSWGETQYF.

J is TRBJ1-5 and V is TRBV29-1, with D possibly TRBD1 on 5 matching bases. Per germline, CDR1 SQVTM and CDR2 ANQGSEA. Trimming removed 3 bases at V and 6 bases at J, with 9 bases between. The CDR3 length is 12 residues. CDR3 nucleotide sequence: TGCAGCGTTGAGGGGGGGGGTCAGCCCCAGCATTTT. It yields the protein CSVEGGGQPQHF.

The chain uses TRBV5-1 and TRBJ2-5, with TRBD2 matching over 10 bases. The V segment lost 3 bases and the J segment 1 base; nucleotides outside the gene matches: 6. Germline assignment: CDR1 SGHRS and CDR2 YFSETQ. This CDR3 has 16 amino acids. CDR3 coding DNA: TGCGCCAGCAGCTGGAGGACTAGCGGAGTCCAAGAGACCCAGTACTTC. It specifies CASSWRTSGVQETQYF.

J is TRBJ1-6 and V is TRBV7-6; tentatively, D is TRBD1 (5 bases). V lost 5 bases, J lost 7 bases, and 18 bases lay in between. Germline CDR1 SGHVS, CDR2 FNYEAQ. The CDR3 loop spans 16 amino acids. In nucleotides, the CDR3 is TGTGCCAGCAGCAGAGTCCCGACAGCATCCAATTCACCCCTCCACTTT. This sequence encodes CASSRVPTASNSPLHF.

This clone has just a few counts. V is TRBV19 and J is TRBJ2-6; D possibly corresponds to TRBD2 (6 bases). In germline, CDR1 is LNHDA, CDR2 SQIVND (reference sequence). The CDR3 sequence is 13 residues long. The ends were cut back, 6 bases at V and 4 bases at J, with 7 bases in the middle. Written as DNA, the CDR3 is TGTGCCAGTAGGGGGAGGGGGGCCAACGTCCTGACTTTC. As protein: CASRGRGANVLTF.

The genes are TRBV5-5 and TRBJ2-7; tentatively, D is TRBD2 (6 bases). The CDR3 length is 17 residues. Germline V gene sequence: CDR1 SGHKS, CDR2 YYEKEE (reference sequence). Trimming removed 0 bases at V and 6 bases at J, with 22 bases between. CDR3 sequence reads: CASSLAPAGTIGGEQYF. CDR3 sequence (DNA): TGTGCCAGCAGCTTGGCCCCCGCGGGGACGATCGGGGGCGAGCAGTACTTC.

This chain connects TRBV29-1 to TRBJ1-2; 10 bases fit TRBD1. J was trimmed by 0 bases and V by 6 bases; bases with no gene match: 10. The CDR3 contains 16 residues. Per germline, CDR1 SQVTM and CDR2 ANQGSEA. The CDR3 sequence is CSVPQGQGLANYGYTF. CDR3 coding DNA: TGCAGCGTGCCACAGGGACAGGGGCTCGCTAACTATGGCTACACCTTC.

The V call is TRBV6-5, the J call TRBJ2-5; D uncertain. V was clipped by 2 bases and J by 2 bases, with 15 bases between them. Germline lookup yields CDR1 MNHEY and CDR2 SVGAGI. CDR3 length: 16 residues. Written as DNA, the CDR3 is TGTGCCAGCAGTTACCGACAAGGACGGATACAAGAGACCCAGTACTTC. It yields the protein CASSYRQGRIQETQYF.

J is TRBJ2-1 and V is TRBV29-1, with D possibly matching TRBD2 (6 bases). V shed 4 bases and J shed 7 bases, with 11 bases lying between them. Germline-derived CDR1 and CDR2 are SQVTM and ANQGSEA. The CDR3 totals 12 residues. CDR3 in amino acids: CSVVPSGNEQFF. The DNA for the CDR3 is TGCAGCGTTGTTCCCAGCGGGAATGAGCAGTTCTTC.

This chain links TRBV6-5 with TRBJ2-7; 11 bases match TRBD1. The CDR3 covers 14 residues. CDR1 and CDR2 (germline): MNHEY, SVGAGI. V trimming: 4 bases; J trimming: 4 bases; junction bases outside the gene matches: 3. CDR3 nucleotides: TGTGCCAGCAGTTCCCGGGACAGGGGGTACGAGCAGTACTTC. The encoded protein is CASSSRDRGYEQYF.

The chain couples TRBV29-1 to TRBJ2-7, with D hard to call. Trimming removed 4 bases from V and 3 bases from J, with 7 bases in between. The CDR3 covers 11 residues. CDR1 and CDR2 from the germline V gene are SQVTM and ANQGSEA. The CDR3 DNA is TGCAGCGTTGTTGCGGACTACGAGCAGTACTTC. This sequence encodes CSVVADYEQYF.

This rearrangement joins TRBV10-3 to TRBJ2-7; possibly TRBD2 for D (6 bases). The CDR3 has 12 amino acids. Germline V gives CDR1 ENHRY, CDR2 SYGVKD. The V gene lost 3 bases and the J gene lost 9 bases, with 12 bases spanning the gap. The CDR3: CAISDTSMWQYF. The CDR3, as DNA: TGTGCCATCAGTGACACTAGCATGTGGCAGTACTTC.

V and J are TRBV2 and TRBJ1-2, with a possible D match to TRBD1 (5 bases). V was trimmed by 6 bases and J by 4 bases, leaving 12 bases between them. Germline loops: CDR1 SNHLY, CDR2 FYNNEI. This CDR3 region has 13 residues. The CDR3 DNA follows: TGTGCCAGCAGCGTGGGACCTAGCTATGGCTACACCTTC. Its translation is CASSVGPSYGYTF. The full variable domain, rest sourced from reference TRBV2 and TRBJ1-2, is EPEVTQTPSHQVTQMGQEVILRCVPISNHLYFYWYRQILGQKVEFLVSFYNNEISEKSEIFDDQFSVERPDGSNFTLKIRSTKLEDSAMYFCASSVGPSYGYTFGSGTRLTVV.

The chain has TRBV5-1 and TRBJ1-1, with TRBD1 matching 9 bases. Looked up from germline, CDR1 is SGHRS and CDR2 is YFSETQ. There are 16 residues in the CDR3. Trimming removed 0 bases from V and 4 bases from J; junction bases left unmatched: 7. CDR3 amino acids: CASSLVTGTGSTEAFF. DNA of the CDR3: TGCGCCAGCAGCTTGGTCACCGGGACAGGGTCCACTGAAGCTTTCTTT.

The chain uses TRBV5-6 and TRBJ1-1; no reliable D call. There are 11 residues in the CDR3. The germline gives CDR1 SGHDT, CDR2 YYEEEE. Trimming removed 2 bases at V and 2 bases at J, with 1 base between. CDR3 region: CASSFNTEAFF. CDR3 sequence (DNA): TGTGCCAGCAGCTTTAACACTGAAGCTTTCTTT.

The chain employs TRBV29-1 and TRBJ2-7; D is undetermined. Germline assignment: CDR1 SQVTM and CDR2 ANQGSEA. V lost 4 bases and J lost 5, with 9 bases in between. This CDR3 is built from 11 residues. The CDR3 region has the DNA TGCAGCGTTGCAGACATGCACGAGCAGTACTTC. Protein: CSVADMHEQYF.

V and J are TRBV29-1 and TRBJ2-7; 8 nucleotides agree with TRBD2. V lost 6 bases to trimming and J lost 7 bases; unmatched junction nucleotides: 14. Germline V gene data show CDR1 as SQVTM and CDR2 as ANQGSEA. The CDR3 is made up of 14 amino acids. The CDR3: CSVTRLAGLGEQYF. Written as DNA, the CDR3 is TGCAGCGTGACGAGGCTAGCGGGCCTGGGTGAGCAGTACTTC.

V usage is TRBV6-1 and J usage is TRBJ1-3; D possibly corresponds to TRBD1 (5 bases). The germline V and J ends were trimmed by 6 bases and 6 bases, with 15 bases remaining between them. CDR3 length equals 14 residues. The germline CDR1 and CDR2 sequences are MNHNS and SASEGT. In DNA form, the CDR3 reads TGTGCCAGCAGCAGCTCGGGACTGCTAAACACCATATATTTT. It specifies CASSSSGLLNTIYF.